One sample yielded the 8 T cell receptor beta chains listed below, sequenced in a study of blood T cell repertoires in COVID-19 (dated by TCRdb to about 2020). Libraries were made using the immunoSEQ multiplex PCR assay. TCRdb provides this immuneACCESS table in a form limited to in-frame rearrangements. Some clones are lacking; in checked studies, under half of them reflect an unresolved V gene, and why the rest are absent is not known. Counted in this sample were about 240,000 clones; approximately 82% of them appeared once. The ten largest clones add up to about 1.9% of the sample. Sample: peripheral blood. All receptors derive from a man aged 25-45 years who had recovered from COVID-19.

The CDR3 reads CASSLYAGDFDGYTF. The CDR3 DNA sequence: TGTGCCAGCAGCTTATATGCAGGGGATTTCGATGGCTACACCTTC. V gene TRBV7-8 combines with J gene TRBJ1-2; possible D gene TRBD1, 6 bases. Trimming shortened V by 2 bases and J by 6 bases, and 16 bases separated the two germline ends. This CDR3 spans 15 amino acids. Germline CDR1 and CDR2: SGHVS and FQNEAQ.

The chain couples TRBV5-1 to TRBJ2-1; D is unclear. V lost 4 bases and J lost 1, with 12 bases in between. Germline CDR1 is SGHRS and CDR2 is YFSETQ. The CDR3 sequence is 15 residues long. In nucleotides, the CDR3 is TGCGCCAGCAGCGCGCCCGCCGGGTCCTACAATGAGCAGTTCTTC. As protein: CASSAPAGSYNEQFF.

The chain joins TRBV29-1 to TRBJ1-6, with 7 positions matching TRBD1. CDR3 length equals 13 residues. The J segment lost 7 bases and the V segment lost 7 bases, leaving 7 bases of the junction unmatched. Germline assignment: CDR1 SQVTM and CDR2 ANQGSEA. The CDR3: CSARDSQNSPLHF. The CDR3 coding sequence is TGCAGCGCGAGGGACAGTCAAAATTCACCCCTCCACTTT. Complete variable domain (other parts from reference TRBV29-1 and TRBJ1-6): SAVISQKPSRDICQRGTSLTIQCQVDSQVTMMFWYRQQPGQSLTLIATANQGSEATYESGFVIDKFPISRPNLTFSTLTVSNMSPEDSSIYLCSARDSQNSPLHFGNGTRLTVT.

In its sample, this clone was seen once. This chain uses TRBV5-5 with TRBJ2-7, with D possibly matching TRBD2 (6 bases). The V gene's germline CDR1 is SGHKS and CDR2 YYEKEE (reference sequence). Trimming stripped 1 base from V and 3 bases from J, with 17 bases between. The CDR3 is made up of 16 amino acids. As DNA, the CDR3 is TGTGCCAGCAGCTTGTCTGGCTTGGCAGCGGGCTACGAGCAGTACTTC. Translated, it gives CASSLSGLAAGYEQYF. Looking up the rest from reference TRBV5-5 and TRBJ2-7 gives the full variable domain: DAGVTQSPTHLIKTRGQQVTLRCSPISGHKSVSWYQQVLGQGPQFIFQYYEKEERGRGNFPDRFSARQFPNYSSELNVNALLLGDSALYLCASSLSGLAAGYEQYFGPGTRLTVT.

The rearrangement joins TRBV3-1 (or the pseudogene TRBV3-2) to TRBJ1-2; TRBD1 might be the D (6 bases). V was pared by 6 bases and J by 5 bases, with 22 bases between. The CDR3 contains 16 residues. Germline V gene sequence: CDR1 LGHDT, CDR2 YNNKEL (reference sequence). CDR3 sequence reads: CASRQNTGTEPYGYTF. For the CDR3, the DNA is TGTGCCAGCAGACAAAATACAGGGACCGAACCTTATGGCTACACCTTC.

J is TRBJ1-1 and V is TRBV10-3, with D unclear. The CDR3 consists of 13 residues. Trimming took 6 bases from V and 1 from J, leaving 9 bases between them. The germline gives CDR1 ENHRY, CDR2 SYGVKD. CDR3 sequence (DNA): TGTGCCATCAGGAGGGAGGGGAACACTGAAGCTTTCTTT. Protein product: CAIRREGNTEAFF.

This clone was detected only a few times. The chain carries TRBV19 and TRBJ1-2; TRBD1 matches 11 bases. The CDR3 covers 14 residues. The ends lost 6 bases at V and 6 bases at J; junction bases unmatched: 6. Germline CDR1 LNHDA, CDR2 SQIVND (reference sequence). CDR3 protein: CASRPGQGVDGYTF. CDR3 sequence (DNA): TGTGCCAGTAGACCGGGACAGGGGGTCGATGGCTACACCTTC.

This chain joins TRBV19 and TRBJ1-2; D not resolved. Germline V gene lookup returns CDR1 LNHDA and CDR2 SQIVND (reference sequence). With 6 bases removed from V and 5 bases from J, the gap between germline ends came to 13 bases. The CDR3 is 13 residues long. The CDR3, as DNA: TGTGCCAGTAGCGCCCGGGGTTTATATGGCTACACCTTC. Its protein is CASSARGLYGYTF.